This TCR beta chain came from a study of a mutant IDH1 vaccine in newly diagnosed glioma (dated by TCRdb to about 2021). For the study in its entirety: Eight vaccinations were administered to patients in weeks 1, 3, 5, 7, 11, 15, 19 and 23, corresponding to visits V03 through V10. Vaccination began 4-6 weeks after radiotherapy alone, or alongside temozolomide cycles in the chemotherapy-containing groups. Of the 32 patients who were treated, about 60% were male and around 40% were female, and the mean age was around 40 years. Before enrollment, patients had received standard therapy of radiotherapy alone, temozolomide alone, or radiochemotherapy with temozolomide; most received the combination. Peripheral blood was collected at six visits: V03 (baseline), V05, V07, V10, V12 and V13. For exploratory analyses, longitudinal TCRB deep sequencing was carried out in about two dozen treated patients wherever samples were available. The paper as a whole reports these results and caveats: No apparent relationship was observed between pseudoprogression and alterations in the top peripheral T cell clonotypes detected by TCRB sequencing. PBMC samples for TCRB deep sequencing were selected based on availability. Vaccine-induced immune responses across multiple MHC alleles were detected in 93.3% of patients. The authors stated that sample limitations prevented analyses of patient blood samples from being reproduced.

Libraries were constructed by the immunoSEQ multiplex PCR assay. The hsTCRB Kit was used according to the manufacturer's protocol to amplify rearranged TCR beta chain sequences. TCRB libraries were sequenced on an Illumina MiSeq. The published analysis was carried out like this. The proprietary platform of the kit vendor was used for demultiplexing, trimming and gene mapping. The table comes from immuneACCESS by way of TCRdb, which keeps in-frame sequences with V and J called. Part of the clones is missing from these tables; in studies checked, under half for an unresolved V gene and the rest for unknown reasons. For V, J and clone size, that table is used; D and trimming come from the DNA. This sample lists some 120,000 clones; around 77% were detected once. Less than 7% of the sample lies in the top ten. On this clone itself: Its antigen has not been determined. Per-base qualities were not stored, and no clone one base away is much larger.

Read against the paper, the sample's time point label means: week 11, during vaccination. Every vaccine dose consisted of 300 ug of a 20-mer mutant IDH1 peptide in Montanide, administered subcutaneously together with topical imiquimod. All donors had newly diagnosed IDH1-mutant astrocytomas of WHO grade 3 or 4 that showed loss of nuclear ATRX. The samples were drawn from NOA16, a multicentre, single-arm, open-label phase I trial in Germany that tested a mutant IDH1 peptide vaccine in humans for the first time. Genomic DNA for TCRB sequencing was isolated from EDTA blood with the DNeasy Blood and Tissue Kit. CDR3 length: 14 amino acids, cysteine to phenylalanine. Only CDR3 DNA is held: 42 bases, read in frame from base 1. V sheds 4 bases and J sheds 4 bases, leaving 14 bases between their ends. The germline V gene (reference sequence) specifies SGHNT as CDR1 and YYREEE as CDR2.

The sequence links TRBV5-4 to TRBJ1-2; no D segment can be confidently identified. Sequences were derived from PBMCs, sampled from a glioma patient whose treatment included an IDH1 peptide vaccine. This clonotype was obtained from a man in his forties with glioma. Here the CDR3 is given as CASSPAEELYGYTF. Read as DNA, the sequence is TGTGCCAGCAGCCCGGCGGAGGAACTCTATGGCTACACCTTC.